Sequencing of this T cell receptor (beta chain) was carried out in a study of T-cell reconstitution after alpha-beta-depleted transplantation in children. Notes on the study in general: T-cell numbers and diversity one year post-transplant derived largely from freshly generated T cells. Recipient T cells and thymic progenitors that survived gave rise to the high TCRbeta diversity observed at day 60 in some patients. Expanded graft clones, several hundred of them, were reportedly the source of alpha-beta T cells about two months after transplant.

CDR3 length equals 14 residues. The germline V and J ends were trimmed by 6 bases and 12 bases, with 27 bases remaining between them. Germline assignment: CDR1 DFQATT and CDR2 SNEGSKA (reference sequence). As to this clonotype: Its antigen remains unknown.

As it was prepared, the TCRbeta library received unique molecular identifiers. TCRdb re-called the PCR reads through MiXCR, storing one row per CDR3 protein. The sample lists about 400,000 distinct CDR3 sequences; around 15% were seen once. This clonotype was sampled from a boy in the first two years of life who had a stem cell transplant for Wiskott-Aldrich syndrome, so the T cells may come from the graft donor. The sequences come from PBMCs, mostly from graft donor cells, collected 360 days after TCRalphabeta/CD19-depleted stem cell transplant. The chain couples TRBV20-1 to TRBJ2-7; maybe TRBD2 (7 bases). The CDR3 here is CSAYPDSRRGSRYF. The CDR3 DNA sequence: TGCAGTGCATACCCGGACAGCCGGCGGGGGAGCCGGTACTTC.